Listed below are T cell receptor beta chains from one sample, sequenced in a study of T cell responses to AZD1222 COVID-19 vaccine. The protocol was immunoSEQ multiplex PCR, while the TCRdb copy is restricted to in-frame clones and leaves out a portion. The table lists about 130,000 clones, 85% of them singletons. Material: peripheral blood, obtained 28 days after the second dose of the MenACWY control vaccine. Receptors originate from an adult who received the MenACWY meningococcal vaccine as a control. CDR3s leave out the opening cysteine and the closing phenylalanine or tryptophan. Clone size is not always given. Where it is, it says once, few, many or a class for expanded clones.

v_call: TRBV15; j_call: TRBJ1-5; cdr3_length: 17; clone_size: once; cdr3_aa: ATSRDFAGGAMGNQPQH
v_call: TRBV21-1; j_call: TRBJ1-6; cdr3_length: 12; clone_size: NA; cdr3_aa: ASQADRVDSPLH
v_call: TRBV5-1; j_call: TRBJ2-2; cdr3_length: 15; clone_size: NA; cdr3_aa: ASSRMTGGMNTGELF
v_call: TRBV10-3; j_call: TRBJ2-7; cdr3_length: 10; clone_size: NA; cdr3_aa: AIRSGSYEQY
v_call: TRBV6-5; j_call: TRBJ1-4; cdr3_length: 11; clone_size: NA; cdr3_aa: ASSQGASRKLF
v_call: TRBV27; j_call: TRBJ2-7; cdr3_length: 12; clone_size: once; cdr3_aa: ASSFSGIRYEQY
v_call: TRBV2; j_call: TRBJ1-6; cdr3_length: 11; clone_size: NA; cdr3_aa: ASWGGGLGPLH
v_call: TRBV7-8; j_call: TRBJ2-1; cdr3_length: 13; clone_size: NA; cdr3_aa: ASSFPWTVDNEQF
v_call: TRBV10-2; j_call: TRBJ2-5; cdr3_length: 14; clone_size: NA; cdr3_aa: ASSEVGRGLGETQY
v_call: TRBV10-3; j_call: TRBJ2-2; cdr3_length: 13; clone_size: NA; cdr3_aa: AISESKANTGELF
v_call: TRBV4-2; j_call: TRBJ1-5; cdr3_length: 15; clone_size: few; cdr3_aa: ASSLMWDRLSNQPQH
v_call: TRBV5-1; j_call: TRBJ1-6; cdr3_length: 13; clone_size: few; cdr3_aa: ASTRESSFNSPLH
v_call: TRBV9; j_call: TRBJ1-3; cdr3_length: 14; clone_size: NA; cdr3_aa: ASNSQIQGGGNTIY
v_call: TRBV6-5; j_call: TRBJ2-3; cdr3_length: 11; clone_size: NA; cdr3_aa: ASTSGWRDTQY
v_call: TRBV4-3; j_call: TRBJ2-7; cdr3_length: 17; clone_size: few; cdr3_aa: ASSQGVGSFGTGSYEQY
v_call: TRBV3-1/TRBV3-2; j_call: TRBJ1-2; cdr3_length: 10; clone_size: NA; cdr3_aa: ASSQGLYGYT
v_call: TRBV11-3; j_call: TRBJ2-1; cdr3_length: 9; clone_size: NA; cdr3_aa: ASRNSNEQF
v_call: TRBV29-1; j_call: TRBJ1-5; cdr3_length: 8; clone_size: NA; cdr3_aa: SVGDQPQH